Sequencing of this T cell receptor (beta chain) was carried out in a study of vaccination effects on CD4 cells after COVID-19 (dated by TCRdb to the early 2020s). Some background on the complete study: Each participant got two doses of an mRNA SARS-CoV-2 vaccine, either BNT162b2 or mRNA-1273. A total of 9 to 11 COVID-19 convalescent patients and a handful of SARS-CoV-2-naive healthy vaccine recipients were included in the full study. SARS-CoV-2 spike-specific CD4+ TCR repertoires were compared before and after mRNA vaccination in COVID-19 convalescent patients and in infection-naive vaccine recipients. The Oncomine TCR Beta short-read assay on an Illumina iSeq 100 was used to sequence cultures from other donors in the study. In a couple of convalescent patients, pre-vaccine samples were collected 16 days and one week ahead of the first dose, 142 and 148 days after COVID-19 diagnosis. Beyond this particular receptor, the publication reports: Marked clonal contraction was observed in both infection-induced and vaccine-induced clones at late post-vaccination timepoints, consistent with waning T cell responses. Among convalescent patients, the spike-reactive repertoire after vaccination was made up mainly of new vaccine-induced clones that were largely distinct from the clones induced by infection. Limitations of the study were the small number of convalescent patients and the absence of early post-infection timepoints.

In the ViraFEST assay, PBMC were stimulated with viral peptide pools, and TCR sequencing was then used to find antigen-specific CD4+ T cell clonotypes based on their expansion. After less than 13 days of culture, CD4+ T cells were isolated with the EasySep CD4+ T cell isolation kit. Convalescent patients had PCR-confirmed SARS-CoV-2 infection between March and December 2020, before Alpha, Beta and Delta variants emerged in the United States. Approximately 2 million PBMC per well were cultured in IMDM with roughly 5% human AB serum, 9 to 10 IU/ml IL-2 and gentamicin, plus 10 ug/ml peptides. Half of the culture medium was replaced with fresh IL-2-containing medium on days 3 and 7. Each peptide stimulation condition was cultured in triplicate wells unless otherwise noted. Using Ficoll-Paque Plus gradient centrifugation, PBMC were separated from whole blood and then either used fresh or cryopreserved at -140C. The QIAamp micro DNA kit was used to extract genomic DNA from the cultured CD4+ T cells.

Receptors were amplified or captured by the immunoSEQ multiplex PCR assay. DNA from the cultured, isolated CD4+ T cells was subjected to TCR beta CDR3 sequencing. The study's own analysis went as follows. Non-productive TCR sequences were discarded, and reads were trimmed to the CDR3 region, with only CDR3s of 7 or more amino acids retained. Antigen-specific clonotypes were identified using the MANAFEST web app by comparison of expansion in peptide wells against reference cultures. To count as positive, a clone had to show expansion at FDR<0.05 compared with the reference and with all other wells, an odds ratio above 5, and a frequency above 0.1% in two replicate wells. Clonotypes significantly expanded in SARS-CoV-2 spike wells and in at least one common cold coronavirus spike condition were defined as cross-reactive. Levenshtein distance calculated with the stringdist R package was used to assess CDR3 similarity, and unrooted trees were constructed with ape in R 3.6.1. In its TCRdb copy, this immuneACCESS table keeps in-frame sequences only and misses some clones. Where compared with another copy, unresolved V genes explain less than half of these, and the others have no known cause. V and J calls plus clone size are reproduced from that table; the DNA served to infer D and trimming. This sample is represented by around 23,000 clones; around 75% of them were singletons. Of the sample, less than 45% is held by the ten largest clones.

The CDR3 starts with the cysteine, ends with the phenylalanine, and has 16 residues. The CDR3 DNA has 48 bases and is translated from base 1. Trimming costs V 0 bases and J 7 bases, and their ends lie 18 bases apart. CDR1 and CDR2 were assigned from the germline V gene (reference sequence) as LNHNV and YYDKDF. This clone was seen only once. There is no known antigen for this receptor. Nothing much larger sits one base from this clone, and base qualities are not available. The rearranged segments are TRBV15 and TRBJ1-2; no D gene is confidently identified. The TCR comes from a human donor who had a prior SARS-CoV-2 infection. Specimen: CD4+ T cells from PBMCs cultured with a peptide pool, collected before COVID-19 vaccination. The CDR3 protein: CATSRDVTGSAGGYTF. The nucleotide sequence reads TGTGCCACCAGCAGAGATGTAACGGGTTCCGCGGGTGGCTACACCTTC. The CDR3, completed at both ends by the reference TRBV15 and TRBJ1-2 genes, gives the full variable domain DAMVIQNPRYQVTQFGKPVTLSCSQTLNHNVMYWYQQKSSQAPKLLFHYYDKDFNNEADTPDNFQSRRPNTSFCFLDIRSPGLGDTAMYLCATSRDVTGSAGGYTFGSGTRLTVV.